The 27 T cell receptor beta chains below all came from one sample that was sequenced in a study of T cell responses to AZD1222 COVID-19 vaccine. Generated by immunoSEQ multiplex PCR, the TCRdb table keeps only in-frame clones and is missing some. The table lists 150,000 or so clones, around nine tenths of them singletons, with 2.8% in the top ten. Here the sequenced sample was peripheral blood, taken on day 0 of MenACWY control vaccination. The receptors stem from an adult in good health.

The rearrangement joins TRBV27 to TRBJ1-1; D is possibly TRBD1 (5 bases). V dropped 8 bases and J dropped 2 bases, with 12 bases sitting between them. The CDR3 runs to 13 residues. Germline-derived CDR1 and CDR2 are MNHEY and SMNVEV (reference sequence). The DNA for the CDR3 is TGTGCCAGCCACCGCAGGACAAACACTGAAGCTTTCTTT. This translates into CASHRRTNTEAFF.

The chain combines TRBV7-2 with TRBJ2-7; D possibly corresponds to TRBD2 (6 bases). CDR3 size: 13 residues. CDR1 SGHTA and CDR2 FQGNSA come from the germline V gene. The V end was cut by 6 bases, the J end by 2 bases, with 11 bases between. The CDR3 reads CASSPGLTYEQYF. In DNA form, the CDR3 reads TGTGCCAGCAGTCCGGGACTCACCTACGAGCAGTACTTC.

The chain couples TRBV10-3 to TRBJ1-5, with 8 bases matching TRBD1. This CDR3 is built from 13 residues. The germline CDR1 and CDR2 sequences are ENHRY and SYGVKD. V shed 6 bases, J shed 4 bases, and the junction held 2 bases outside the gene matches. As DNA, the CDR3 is TGTGCCATCAGGGACAGGGAGAATCAGCCCCAGCATTTT. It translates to CAIRDRENQPQHF.

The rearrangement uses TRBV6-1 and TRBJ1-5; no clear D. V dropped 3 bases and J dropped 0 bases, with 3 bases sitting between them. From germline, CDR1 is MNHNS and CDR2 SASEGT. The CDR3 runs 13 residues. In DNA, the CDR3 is TGTGCCAGCAGTGAGTATAGCAATCAGCCCCAGCATTTT. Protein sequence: CASSEYSNQPQHF.

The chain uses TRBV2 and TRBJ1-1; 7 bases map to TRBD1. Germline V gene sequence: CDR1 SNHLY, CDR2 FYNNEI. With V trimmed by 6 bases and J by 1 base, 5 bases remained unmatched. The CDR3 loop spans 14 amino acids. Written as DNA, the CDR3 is TGTGCCAGCAGCCCAAGGACAGGGAACACTGAAGCTTTCTTT. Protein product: CASSPRTGNTEAFF.

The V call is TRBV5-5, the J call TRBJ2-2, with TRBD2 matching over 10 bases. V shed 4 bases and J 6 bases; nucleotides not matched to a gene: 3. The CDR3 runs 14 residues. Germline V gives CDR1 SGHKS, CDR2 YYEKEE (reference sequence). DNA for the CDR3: TGTGCCAGCAGCCTCCTAGCGGGGGCCGGGGAGCTGTTTTTT. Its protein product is CASSLLAGAGELFF.

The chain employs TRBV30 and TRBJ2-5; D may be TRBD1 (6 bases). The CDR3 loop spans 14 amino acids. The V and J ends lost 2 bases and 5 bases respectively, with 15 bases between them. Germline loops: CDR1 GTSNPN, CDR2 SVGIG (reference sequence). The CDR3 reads CAWSSGTLQETQYF. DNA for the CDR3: TGTGCCTGGAGTTCCGGGACACTCCAGGAGACCCAGTACTTC.

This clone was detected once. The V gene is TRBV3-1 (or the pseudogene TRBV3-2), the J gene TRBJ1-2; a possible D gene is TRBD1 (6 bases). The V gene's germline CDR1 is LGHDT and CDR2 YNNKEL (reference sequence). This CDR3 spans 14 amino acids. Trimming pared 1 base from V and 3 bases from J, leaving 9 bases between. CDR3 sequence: CASSQARGYYGYTF. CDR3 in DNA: TGTGCCAGCAGCCAAGCCAGGGGATACTATGGCTACACCTTC.

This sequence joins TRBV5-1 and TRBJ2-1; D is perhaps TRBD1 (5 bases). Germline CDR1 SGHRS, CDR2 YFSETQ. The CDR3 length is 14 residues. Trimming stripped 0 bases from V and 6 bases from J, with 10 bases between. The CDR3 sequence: CASSLGQKLNEQFF. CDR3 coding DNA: TGCGCCAGCAGCTTGGGACAGAAGCTCAATGAGCAGTTCTTC.

In nucleotides, the CDR3 is TGCGCCAGCAGCTTAGGGGGCGGGTCACCCCTCCACTTT. It codes for CASSLGGGSPLHF. The chain uses TRBV5-1 and TRBJ1-6; 7 nucleotides align to TRBD1. Losses at the gene ends were 2 bases for V and 10 bases for J; bases not matched to a gene: 3. The germline V gene has CDR1 SGHRS and CDR2 YFSETQ. This CDR3 contains 13 residues.

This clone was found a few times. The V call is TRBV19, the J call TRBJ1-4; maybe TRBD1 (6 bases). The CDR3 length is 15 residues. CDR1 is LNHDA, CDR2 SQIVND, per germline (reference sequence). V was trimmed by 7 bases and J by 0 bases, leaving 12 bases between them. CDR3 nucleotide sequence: TGTGCCAGTACCGACAGGAGAGCAACTAATGAAAAACTGTTTTTT. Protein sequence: CASTDRRATNEKLFF.

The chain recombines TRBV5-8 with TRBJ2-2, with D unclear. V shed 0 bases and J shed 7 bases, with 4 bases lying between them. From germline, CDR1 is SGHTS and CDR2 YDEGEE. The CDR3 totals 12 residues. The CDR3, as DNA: TGTGCCAGCAGCTTGGATGGCGGGGAGCTGTTTTTT. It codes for CASSLDGGELFF.

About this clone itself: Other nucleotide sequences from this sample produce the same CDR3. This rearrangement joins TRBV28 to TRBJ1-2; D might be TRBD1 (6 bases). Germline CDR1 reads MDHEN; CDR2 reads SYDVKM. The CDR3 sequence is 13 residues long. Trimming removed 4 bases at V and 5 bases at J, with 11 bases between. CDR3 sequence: CASSSGQGYGYTF. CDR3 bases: TGTGCCAGCAGTTCGGGGCAGGGGTATGGCTACACCTTC.

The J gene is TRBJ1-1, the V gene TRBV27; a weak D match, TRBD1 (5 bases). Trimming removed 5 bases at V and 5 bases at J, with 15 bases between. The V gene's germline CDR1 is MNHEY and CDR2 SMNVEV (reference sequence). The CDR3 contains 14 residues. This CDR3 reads CASSRFQGRTEAFF. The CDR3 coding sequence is TGTGCCAGCAGTCGGTTTCAGGGACGGACTGAAGCTTTCTTT.

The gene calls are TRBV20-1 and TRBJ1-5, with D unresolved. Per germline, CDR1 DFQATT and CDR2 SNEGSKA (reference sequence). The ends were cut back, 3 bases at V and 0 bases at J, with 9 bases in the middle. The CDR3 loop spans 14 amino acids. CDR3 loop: CSASSGNSNQPQHF. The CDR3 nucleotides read TGCAGTGCTAGTTCGGGGAATAGCAATCAGCCCCAGCATTTT.

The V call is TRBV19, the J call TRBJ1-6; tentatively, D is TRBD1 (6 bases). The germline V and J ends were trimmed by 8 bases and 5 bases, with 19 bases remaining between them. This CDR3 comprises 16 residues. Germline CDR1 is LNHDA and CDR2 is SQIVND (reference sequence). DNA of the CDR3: TGTGCCAGTGGAAGGGGGGCCTCGCCCGATAATTCACCCCTCCACTTT. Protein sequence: CASGRGASPDNSPLHF.

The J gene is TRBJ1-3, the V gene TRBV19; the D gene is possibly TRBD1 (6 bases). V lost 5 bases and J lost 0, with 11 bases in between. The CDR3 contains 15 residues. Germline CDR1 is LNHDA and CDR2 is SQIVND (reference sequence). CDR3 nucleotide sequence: TGTGCCAGTAGTTACAGGGTAGACTCTGGAAACACCATATATTTT. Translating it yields CASSYRVDSGNTIYF.

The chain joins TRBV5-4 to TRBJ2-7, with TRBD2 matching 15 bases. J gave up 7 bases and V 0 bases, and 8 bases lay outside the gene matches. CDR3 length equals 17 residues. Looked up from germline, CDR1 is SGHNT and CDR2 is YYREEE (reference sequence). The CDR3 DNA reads TGTGCCAGCAGCTTGGATGGACTAGCGGGGGGGCAGGAGGAGCAGTACTTC. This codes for CASSLDGLAGGQEEQYF.

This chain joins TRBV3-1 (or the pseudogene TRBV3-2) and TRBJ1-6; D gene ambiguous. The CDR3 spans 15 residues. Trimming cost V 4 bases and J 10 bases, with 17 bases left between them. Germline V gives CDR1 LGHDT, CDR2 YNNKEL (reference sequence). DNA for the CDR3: TGTGCCAGCAGCCCCCGGACTCTTCAGTGGTCACCCCTCCACTTT. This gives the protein CASSPRTLQWSPLHF.

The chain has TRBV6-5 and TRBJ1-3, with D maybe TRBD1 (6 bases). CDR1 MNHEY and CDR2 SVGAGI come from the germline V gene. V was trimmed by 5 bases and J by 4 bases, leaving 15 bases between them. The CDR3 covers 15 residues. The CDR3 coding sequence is TGTGCCAGCAGTCCGGGGGGGGCAAGGGGAAACACCATATATTTT. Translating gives CASSPGGARGNTIYF.

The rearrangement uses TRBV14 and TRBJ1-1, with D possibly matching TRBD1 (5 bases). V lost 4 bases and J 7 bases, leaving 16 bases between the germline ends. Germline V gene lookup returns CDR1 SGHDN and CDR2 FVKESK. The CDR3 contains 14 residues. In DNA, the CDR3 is TGTGCCAGCAGCCCCTGGCCGGGACGCAATGAAGCTTTCTTT. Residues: CASSPWPGRNEAFF.

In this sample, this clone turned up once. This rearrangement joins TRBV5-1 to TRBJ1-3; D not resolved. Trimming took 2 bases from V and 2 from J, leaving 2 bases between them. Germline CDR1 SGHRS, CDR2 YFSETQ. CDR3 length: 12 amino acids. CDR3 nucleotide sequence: TGCGCCAGCAGCTTCCCTGGAAACACCATATATTTT. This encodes CASSFPGNTIYF.

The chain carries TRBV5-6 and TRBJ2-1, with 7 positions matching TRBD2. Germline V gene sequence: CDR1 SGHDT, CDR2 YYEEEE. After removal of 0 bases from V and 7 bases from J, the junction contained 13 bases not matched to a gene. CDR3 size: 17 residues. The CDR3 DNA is TGTGCCAGCAGCTTGGTAGTAGCGGGTCCCAGCTTGAATGAGCAGTTCTTC. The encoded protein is CASSLVVAGPSLNEQFF.

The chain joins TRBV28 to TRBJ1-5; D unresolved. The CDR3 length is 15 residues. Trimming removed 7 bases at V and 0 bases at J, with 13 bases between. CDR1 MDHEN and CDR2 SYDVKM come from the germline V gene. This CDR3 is CASTPQVFSNQPQHF. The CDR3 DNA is TGTGCCAGCACCCCTCAGGTCTTTAGCAATCAGCCCCAGCATTTT. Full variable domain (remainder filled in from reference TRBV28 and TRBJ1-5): DVKVTQSSRYLVKRTGEKVFLECVQDMDHENMFWYRQDPGLGLRLIYFSYDVKMKEKGDIPEGYSVSREKKERFSLILESASTNQTSMYLCASTPQVFSNQPQHFGDGTRLSIL.

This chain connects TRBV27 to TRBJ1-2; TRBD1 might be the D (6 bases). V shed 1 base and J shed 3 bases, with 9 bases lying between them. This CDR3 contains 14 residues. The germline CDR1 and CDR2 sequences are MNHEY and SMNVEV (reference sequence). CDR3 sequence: CASSLLGGYYGYTF. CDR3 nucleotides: TGTGCCAGCAGTTTATTAGGGGGGTACTATGGCTACACCTTC.

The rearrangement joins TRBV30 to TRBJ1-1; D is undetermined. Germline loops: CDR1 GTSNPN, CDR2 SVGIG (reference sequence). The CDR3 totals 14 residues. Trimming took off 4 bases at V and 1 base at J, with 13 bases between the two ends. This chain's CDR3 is CAWTGLVPNTEAFF. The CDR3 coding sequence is TGTGCCTGGACTGGGCTGGTCCCGAACACTGAAGCTTTCTTT.

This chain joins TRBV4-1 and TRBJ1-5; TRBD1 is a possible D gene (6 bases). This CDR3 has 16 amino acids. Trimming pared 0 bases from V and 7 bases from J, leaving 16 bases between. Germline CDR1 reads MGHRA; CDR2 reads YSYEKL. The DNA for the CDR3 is TGCGCCAGCAGCCAAGATCGAGTGGGACACGGCCAGCCCCAGCATTTT. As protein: CASSQDRVGHGQPQHF.